This entry lists 26 T cell receptor beta chains sequenced from one sample in a study of shared clonotypes between healthy human individuals. The protocol was immunoSEQ multiplex PCR, while the TCRdb copy is restricted to in-frame clones and leaves out a portion. The repertoire has 600,000 or so clones, approximately 95% of them found once; the top ten carry approximately 0.11%. It was CD45RO-negative cells, positively selected for CCR7, that made up naive CD8 cells, with terminally differentiated effector memory CD45RA+ cells excluded. The sequenced material came from naive CD8+ T cells sorted from blood. The receptors originated from a young woman in good health.

This chain connects TRBV29-1 to TRBJ2-7; TRBD1 might be the D (6 bases). Germline CDR1 SQVTM, CDR2 ANQGSEA. Trimming took 7 bases from V and 0 from J, leaving 13 bases between them. This CDR3 comprises 13 residues. The CDR3 protein is CSALDSYSYEQYF. CDR3 nucleotide sequence: TGCAGCGCCCTGGACAGCTACTCCTACGAGCAGTACTTC.

The chain is built from TRBV6-1 and TRBJ2-7; D might be TRBD1 or TRBD2, each matching 6 bases. CDR1 is MNHNS and CDR2 is SASEGT in the germline V gene. The CDR3 consists of 14 residues. The V gene lost 7 bases and the J gene lost 2 bases, with 15 bases spanning the gap. This chain's CDR3 is CASTPRGATYEQYF. The CDR3, as DNA: TGTGCCAGCACTCCGAGGGGGGCGACCTACGAGCAGTACTTC.

The chain combines TRBV28 with TRBJ2-7; 13 positions match TRBD2. CDR1 MDHEN and CDR2 SYDVKM come from the germline V gene. The CDR3 runs to 15 residues. With V trimmed by 7 bases and J by 4 bases, 7 bases remained unmatched. CDR3 sequence reads: CASNRLAGGFYEQYF. The CDR3 bases are TGTGCCAGCAACAGACTAGCGGGAGGCTTTTACGAGCAGTACTTC.

This CDR3 reads CASSLTGSPGDIQYF. DNA of the CDR3: TGTGCCAGCAGCTTAACTGGTAGCCCCGGGGACATTCAGTACTTC. The V call is TRBV7-3, the J call TRBJ2-4; possibly TRBD2 for D (5 bases). Germline V gene data show CDR1 as SGHTA and CDR2 as FQGTGA. The ends were cut back, 0 bases at V and 8 bases at J, with 14 bases in the middle. The CDR3 is 15 residues long.

The rearrangement links TRBV7-8 to TRBJ2-7; 8 bases are shared with TRBD2. CDR1 and CDR2 from the germline V gene are SGHVS and FQNEAQ. Trimming took 5 bases from V and 2 from J; bases not matched to a gene: 14. CDR3 length equals 17 residues. The CDR3 DNA reads TGTGCCAGCAGCCCCAGTGGGAGCGGGAGAGGGCCCTACGAGCAGTACTTC. This gives the protein CASSPSGSGRGPYEQYF.

The genes are TRBV30 and TRBJ2-7; D ambiguous. CDR1 and CDR2 (germline): GTSNPN, SVGIG (reference sequence). The CDR3 is made up of 13 amino acids. V lost 0 bases and J lost 2, with 8 bases in between. The CDR3 DNA reads as TGTGCCTGGAGTGTCGCCCAGACCTACGAGCAGTACTTC. Protein: CAWSVAQTYEQYF. Full variable domain (missing parts from reference TRBV30 and TRBJ2-7): SQTIHQWPATLVQPVGSPLSLECTVEGTSNPNLYWYRQAAGRGLQLLFYSVGIGQISSEVPQNLSASRPQDRQFILSSKKLLLSDSGFYLCAWSVAQTYEQYFGPGTRLTVT.

As to this clone: Other DNA sequences of this sample code for an identical CDR3. The chain carries TRBV4-1 and TRBJ1-1; the D is unclear. The CDR3 extends over 14 amino acids. Germline loops: CDR1 MGHRA, CDR2 YSYEKL. The V gene lost 0 bases and the J gene lost 1 base, with 6 bases spanning the gap. The CDR3 bases are TGCGCCAGCAGCCAAGAGGGAGGGAACACTGAAGCTTTCTTT. It is translated as CASSQEGGNTEAFF.

The rearrangement uses TRBV29-1 and TRBJ1-1; D might be TRBD1 (5 bases). The CDR3 is 12 residues long. The germline V gene has CDR1 SQVTM and CDR2 ANQGSEA. The ends were cut back, 4 bases at V and 6 bases at J, with 12 bases in the middle. The CDR3 protein is CSVVGQGAEAFF. CDR3 coding DNA: TGCAGCGTTGTAGGGCAGGGCGCTGAAGCTTTCTTT.

In this sample, this clone turned up a few times. The V gene is TRBV5-4, the J gene TRBJ1-1; 7 positions agree with TRBD1. Germline V gene sequence: CDR1 SGHNT, CDR2 YYREEE (reference sequence). The length of the CDR3 is 14 residues. V lost 4 bases, J lost 4 bases, and 7 bases stayed unmatched. CDR3 sequence: CASSQGESPTEAFF. The CDR3 nucleotides are TGTGCCAGCAGCCAGGGGGAATCGCCCACTGAAGCTTTCTTT.

The chain has TRBV11-2 and TRBJ2-2, with D unclear. Germline loops: CDR1 SGHAT, CDR2 FQNNGV. The CDR3 extends over 12 amino acids. V lost 5 bases and J 6 bases, leaving 7 bases between the germline ends. This chain's CDR3 is CASSQAPGELFF. Written as DNA, the CDR3 is TGTGCCAGCAGCCAGGCCCCCGGGGAGCTGTTTTTT. Using reference TRBV11-2 and TRBJ2-2 for the parts outside the CDR3, the full variable domain is EAGVAQSPRYKIIEKRQSVAFWCNPISGHATLYWYQQILGQGPKLLIQFQNNGVVDDSQLPKDRFSAERLKGVDSTLKIQPAKLEDSAVYLCASSQAPGELFFGEGSRLTVL.

This clone has just one count. The rearrangement joins TRBV7-2 to TRBJ1-2, with 8 positions matching TRBD1. Unmatched junction bases numbered 16, after V lost 10 bases and J lost 3 bases. This CDR3 spans 16 amino acids. Germline CDR1 is SGHTA and CDR2 is FQGNSA. This chain's CDR3 is CAIKQVTGGSHYGYTF. CDR3 DNA: TGTGCCATCAAACAAGTTACAGGGGGTAGTCACTATGGCTACACCTTC. The entire variable domain, with the rest obtained from reference TRBV7-2 and TRBJ1-2, is as follows: GAGVSQSPSNKVTEKGKDVELRCDPISGHTALYWYRQSLGQGLEFLIYFQGNSAPDKSGLPSDRFSAERTGGSVSTLTIQRTQQEDSAVYLCAIKQVTGGSHYGYTFGSGTRLTVV.

A word on this clone: This sample includes further DNA sequences coding for the same CDR3. The chain has TRBV19 and TRBJ2-7; 7 bases match TRBD1. The CDR3 consists of 14 residues. V was clipped by 1 base and J by 0 bases; unmatched bases: 0. The germline V gene has CDR1 LNHDA and CDR2 SQIVND (reference sequence). Here the CDR3 reads CASSIGTGSYEQYF. CDR3 in DNA: TGTGCCAGTAGTATAGGGACAGGCTCCTACGAGCAGTACTTC.

With respect to this clone: One end of the junction does not line up with germline, which may come from a read error. The genes are TRBV4-2 and TRBJ2-2; D is ambiguous. CDR3 length: 13 amino acids. Germline-derived CDR1 and CDR2 are LGHNA and YNFKEQ. Here the CDR3 DNA reads TGTGCCAGCAGACAAGGCACGGGCGGGGAGCTGTTTTTT. Translation: CASRQGTGGELFF.

This clone was recorded only once. DNA for the CDR3: TGTGCCAGCAGCTTATTCGGGGAGAACACTGAAGCTTTCTTT. Translation gives CASSLFGENTEAFF. The J gene is TRBJ1-1, the V gene TRBV7-8; D call uncertain. The length of the CDR3 is 14 residues. V lost 2 bases and J lost 1, with 8 bases in between. Per germline, CDR1 SGHVS and CDR2 FQNEAQ.

In regard to this clone: Different DNA sequences within this sample yield the same CDR3. J is TRBJ2-1 and V is TRBV27; D uncertain. The CDR3 totals 15 residues. Trimming shortened V by 2 bases and J by 0 bases, and 8 bases separated the two germline ends. From germline, CDR1 is MNHEY and CDR2 SMNVEV (reference sequence). The CDR3 loop is CASSLVGLSYNEQFF. CDR3 DNA: TGTGCCAGCAGTTTAGTGGGTCTCTCCTACAATGAGCAGTTCTTC.

DNA of the CDR3: TGTGCCAGCAGGCCGGACAGGACGCAGCTGGAGCAGTACTTC. This encodes CASRPDRTQLEQYF. The V and J genes are TRBV27 and TRBJ2-7, with 7 positions matching TRBD1. J lost 7 bases, V lost 6 bases, and 12 bases had no gene match. This CDR3 contains 14 residues. Germline V gene sequence: CDR1 MNHEY, CDR2 SMNVEV (reference sequence).

This sequence joins TRBV4-1 and TRBJ1-2, with TRBD1 matching 7 bases. The CDR3 totals 14 residues. Per the germline V gene, CDR1 is MGHRA and CDR2 is YSYEKL. J gave up 8 bases and V 4 bases, and 10 bases lay outside the gene matches. CDR3 nucleotide sequence: TGCGCCAGCAGCCCCCTTGAGGGGGCGTTGGGCTACACCTTC. Residues: CASSPLEGALGYTF.

The CDR3 sequence: CASSLAGGDEQYF. The CDR3, as DNA: TGTGCCAGCAGCTTGGCGGGGGGGGACGAGCAGTACTTC. This rearrangement joins TRBV5-4 to TRBJ2-7; 8 nucleotides align to TRBD2. CDR1 is SGHNT and CDR2 is YYREEE in the germline V gene (reference sequence). Germline trimming cut 0 bases from V and 5 bases from J; bases unmatched to any gene: 1. The CDR3 contains 13 residues.

This chain links TRBV5-8 with TRBJ2-7; 13 bases match TRBD2. The CDR3 has 16 amino acids. The trim removed 2 bases at V and 2 bases at J, leaving 4 bases unmatched. Germline V CDR1 and CDR2: SGHTS, YDEGEE. CDR3 region: CASSLIGTSGTYEQYF. In nucleotides, the CDR3 is TGTGCCAGCAGCTTAATTGGGACTAGCGGGACCTACGAGCAGTACTTC.

In the case of this clone: The sample has other DNA sequences that encode this CDR3 too. V is TRBV27 and J is TRBJ1-1; no reliable D call. The CDR3 consists of 14 residues. Trimming stripped 5 bases from V and 0 bases from J, with 10 bases between. The germline V gene encodes CDR1 MNHEY and CDR2 SMNVEV (reference sequence). The CDR3 here is CASSLRGLNTEAFF. The DNA for the CDR3 is TGTGCCAGCAGTCTCCGCGGCCTGAACACTGAAGCTTTCTTT.

The chain has TRBV6-5 and TRBJ2-1; D may be TRBD2 (7 bases). Germline CDR1 and CDR2: MNHEY and SVGAGI. V was trimmed by 5 bases and J by 5 bases, leaving 10 bases between them. The CDR3 has 13 residues. In nucleotides, the CDR3 is TGTGCCAGCAGTCCCGGGGGGCACAATGAGCAGTTCTTC. As protein: CASSPGGHNEQFF.

The CDR3 spells CASSPNLNTIYF. The CDR3 region has the DNA TGCGCCAGCAGCCCCAATCTAAACACCATATATTTT. The genes are TRBV4-1 and TRBJ1-3; D call uncertain. This CDR3 is built from 12 residues. V gave up 4 bases and J gave up 6 bases, with 7 bases separating them. CDR1 and CDR2 (germline): MGHRA, YSYEKL.

The rearrangement links TRBV14 to TRBJ2-3; D remains unclear. Trimming removed 2 bases at V and 5 bases at J, with 2 bases between. The CDR3 has 11 amino acids. Per germline, CDR1 SGHDN and CDR2 FVKESK. CDR3 sequence: CASSQLDTQYF. The CDR3 DNA sequence: TGTGCCAGCAGCCAACTAGATACGCAGTATTTT.

V is TRBV4-1 and J is TRBJ1-5, with TRBD1 matching over 9 bases. This CDR3 spans 15 amino acids. Trimming took 7 bases from V and 4 from J; bases not matched to a gene: 8. The germline V gene encodes CDR1 MGHRA and CDR2 YSYEKL. CDR3 residues: CASKKEDRGNQPQHF. The CDR3, as DNA: TGCGCCAGCAAGAAGGAAGACAGGGGGAATCAGCCCCAGCATTTT.

CDR3 loop: CASSFGGAGGELFF. The CDR3 nucleotides are TGTGCCAGCAGTTTTGGGGGGGCTGGCGGGGAGCTGTTTTTT. The chain is built from TRBV27 and TRBJ2-2; tentative D call: TRBD2 (7 bases). V shed 3 bases and J shed 7 bases, with 12 bases lying between them. CDR1 and CDR2 from the germline V gene are MNHEY and SMNVEV (reference sequence). This CDR3 has 14 amino acids.

The CDR3 spells CASSSGFPDTQYF. CDR3 sequence (DNA): TGTGCCAGCAGCTCAGGGTTTCCGGATACGCAGTATTTT. V gene TRBV13 combines with J gene TRBJ2-3; possible D gene TRBD1, 5 bases. Per the germline V gene, CDR1 is PRHDT and CDR2 is FYEKMQ (reference sequence). V gave up 4 bases and J gave up 6 bases, with 11 bases separating them. The CDR3 runs to 13 residues.